A selection of T cell receptor beta chains follows, all from one sample in a study of blood T cell repertoires in COVID-19. Assay used: immunoSEQ multiplex PCR; TCRdb lists only in-frame clones, some missing. The table shows about 250,000 clones, with about four fifths occurring only once. Sequencing input: peripheral blood. The source of these receptors is a man in his fifties or sixties with acute or convalescent COVID-19. Each CDR3 is given without its conserved first and last residue.

TRBJ2-3,TRBV2,10,ASSERGRTQY
TRBJ2-3,TRBV2,11,ASSWGPADTQY
TRBJ1-3,TRBV5-6,14,ASSPGTGSLGNTIY
TRBJ1-2,TRBV7-9,13,ASSLSGANNYGYT
TRBJ1-4,TRBV11-2,16,ASSLKGVGLATNEKLF
TRBJ2-7,TRBV5-1,16,ASSPGTSGGRIIYEQY
TRBJ1-1,TRBV28,13,ASSFGTGGWAEAF
TRBJ2-7,TRBV4-1,13,ASSQVSGGADEQY
TRBJ1-2,TRBV5-5,11,ASSLEQAYGYT
TRBJ1-6,TRBV18,12,ASSPEDRDSPLH
TRBJ2-2,TRBV25-1,14,ASRAPIDSNTGELF
TRBJ2-7,TRBV5-1,11,ASSSPNAYEQY
TRBJ2-5,TRBV6-5,13,ASSPLGLSQETQY
TRBJ2-1,TRBV11-2,12,ASGQGAGYNEQF
TRBJ1-1,TRBV7-3,12,ASSLQGAQTEAF
TRBJ1-1,TRBV28,13,ASKGYRAIGTEAF
TRBJ2-7,TRBV7-9,14,ASSLVGGKEAYEQY
TRBJ2-2,TRBV3-1/TRBV3-2,16,ASSQDRVGLAGWGELF
TRBJ1-1,TRBV15,12,ATSINAGSTEAF
TRBJ1-1,TRBV24-1,12,ATSAGGSNTEAF
TRBJ1-5,TRBV10-1,12,ASSGGQFNQPQH
TRBJ1-5,TRBV27,14,ASRSGQGERNQPQH
TRBJ1-3,TRBV7-3,12,ASSPTPGGNTIY
TRBJ1-2,TRBV28,14,ASSSPPGGSASGYT
TRBJ2-7,TRBV15,12,ATSRDSRVHEQY
TRBJ1-3,TRBV3-1/TRBV3-2,12,ASSPTSSGNTIY
TRBJ1-4,TRBV28,10,ASREDRVKLF
TRBJ1-2,TRBV7-9,11,ASSIDRANGYT
TRBJ2-3,TRBV7-3,15,ASSSGTSGLGTDTQY
TRBJ2-1,TRBV19,12,ASSILRAYNEQF
TRBJ1-1,TRBV7-8,10,ASSLADREAF
TRBJ1-4,TRBV11-2,14,ASSPLQGKPNEKLF
TRBJ2-3,TRBV5-1,13,ASSNGRGYPDTQY
TRBJ1-2,TRBV27,10,ASSTAGYGYT
TRBJ2-3,TRBV18,12,ASSPAQGAHTQY
TRBJ1-3,TRBV11-2,11,ASKLGGGNTIY
TRBJ2-2,TRBV6-5,11,ASSLRKSGELF
TRBJ2-1,TRBV5-1,15,ASSFLLFAGGHNEQF
TRBJ1-2,TRBV30,12,AWENQQGAGGYT
TRBJ1-2,TRBV12-3/TRBV12-4,11,ASSTGQLYGYT